This TCR beta chain came from a study of a mutant IDH1 vaccine in newly diagnosed glioma. This sample's time point: baseline, week 1 (first vaccination visit). This sample's treatment: pre-vaccination baseline after standard-of-care therapy. Every donor had a new WHO grade 3 or 4 astrocytoma that was IDH1-mutant, with loss of nuclear ATRX. Study observations and caveats: Patients showed vaccine-induced immune responses at a rate of 90% to 95%.

Trimming took 8 bases from V and 0 from J; bases not matched to a gene: 9. The CDR3 is made up of 15 amino acids. Germline V CDR1 and CDR2: ENHRY, SYGVKD. Worth noting for this clone: Its target is unknown.

Using immunoSEQ multiplex PCR, the repertoire was profiled, and TCRdb retains in-frame clones only, with some absent. The repertoire includes about 63,000 clones, around four fifths of them detected once, and about 4.8% sits in the top ten. The sample here was peripheral blood mononuclear cells (PBMCs), taken from a glioma patient treated with radiotherapy, temozolomide or both. The TCR originated in a woman under 30 with glioma. Some clones in this sample may be carry-over from other donors' samples. The chain joins TRBV10-3 to TRBJ2-7, with 8 bases matching TRBD1. The CDR3 spells CAIRSGGAGSYEQYF. The CDR3 bases are TGTGCCATCCGATCAGGGGGCGCCGGCTCCTACGAGCAGTACTTC.